The T cell receptor beta chain described here comes from a study of T-cell memory formation after mild COVID-19. Study-wide findings and caveats: Contracting CD4+ clones sat mainly in CM and EM; CD8+ in EMRA.

The CDR3 totals 14 residues. The V and J ends lost 2 bases and 3 bases respectively, with 13 bases between them. CDR1 and CDR2 (germline): DFQATT, SNEGSKA (reference sequence). Concerning this clonotype: No antigen is known for it.

TCRdb re-analysed the 5' RACE reads in MiXCR, keeping a single row per CDR3 protein. Found here are about 340,000 distinct CDR3 sequences, more than 20% of them singletons; the top ten hold 21%. This clonotype originated in a man younger than 35 who had mild COVID-19 (a few samples of this study predate the infection). Cell type and time point are not known. This chain connects TRBV20-1 to TRBJ1-2; tentative D call: TRBD1 (5 bases). The sample was PBMCs or a T cell subset sorted from them (not recorded which). The CDR3 DNA reads as TGCAGTGCTAGACCCCCCCCGGGGGACTATGGCTACACCTTC. Amino acid sequence: CSARPPPGDYGYTF.